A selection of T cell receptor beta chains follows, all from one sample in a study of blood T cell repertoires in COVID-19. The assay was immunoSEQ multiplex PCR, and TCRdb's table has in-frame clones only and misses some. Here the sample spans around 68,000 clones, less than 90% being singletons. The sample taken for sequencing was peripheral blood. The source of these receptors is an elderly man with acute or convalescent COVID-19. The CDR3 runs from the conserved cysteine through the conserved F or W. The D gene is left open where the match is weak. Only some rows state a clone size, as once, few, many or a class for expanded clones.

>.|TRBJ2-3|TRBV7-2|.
CASSFSVGGTDTQYF
TGTGCCAGCAGCTTTAGCGTCGGTGGCACAGATACGCAGTATTTT
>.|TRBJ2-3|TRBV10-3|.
CAIRAGRSGTDTQYF
TGTGCCATCAGAGCAGGGCGGTCCGGTACAGATACGCAGTATTTT
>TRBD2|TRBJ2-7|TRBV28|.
CASSLWASGSSYEQYF
TGTGCCAGCAGTTTATGGGCTAGCGGGAGCTCCTACGAGCAGTACTTC
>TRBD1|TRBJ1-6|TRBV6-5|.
CASGFRQGSNSPLHF
TGTGCCAGCGGTTTCCGACAGGGCTCCAATTCACCCCTCCACTTT
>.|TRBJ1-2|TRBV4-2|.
CASSLRDTDNYGYTF
TGTGCCAGCAGCCTCCGGGACACCGATAACTATGGCTACACCTTC
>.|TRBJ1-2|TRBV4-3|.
CASSQDRGDGYTF
TGCGCCAGCAGCCAAGATCGGGGGGACGGCTACACCTTC
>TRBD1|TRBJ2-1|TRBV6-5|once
CASSYSPGTGWDEQFF
TGTGCCAGCAGTTACTCGCCCGGGACAGGGTGGGATGAGCAGTTCTTC
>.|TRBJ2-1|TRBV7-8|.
CASSLELAGVEQFF
TGTGCCAGCAGCTTAGAGCTCGCCGGGGTTGAGCAGTTCTTC
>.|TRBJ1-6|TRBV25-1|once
CASRKTGGDYNSPLHF
TGTGCCAGCAGGAAGACGGGGGGGGACTATAATTCACCCCTCCACTTT
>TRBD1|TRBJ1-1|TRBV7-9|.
CASTKGQGTTEAFF
TGTGCCAGCACCAAGGGACAGGGGACCACTGAAGCTTTCTTT
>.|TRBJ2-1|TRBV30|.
CAWSQGFSYNEQFF
TGTGCCTGGAGCCAGGGTTTTTCCTACAATGAGCAGTTCTTC
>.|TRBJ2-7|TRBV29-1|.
CSVVRLQGYEQYF
TGCAGCGTTGTACGTCTCCAGGGTTACGAGCAGTACTTC